This T cell receptor beta chain was recovered during a study of T cell repertoires in cytomegalovirus infection. Germline V gene lookup returns CDR1 SGHRS and CDR2 YFSETQ. V was clipped by 7 bases and J by 0 bases; unmatched bases: 9. The CDR3 has 15 amino acids. TCRdb redid the calling of the reads with MiXCR, one entry per CDR3 protein. Of under 500,000 distinct CDR3 sequences detected, about 39% appear once; the ten largest clones hold about two fifths. This clonotype showed up just a few times. Its antigen is not identified. Material: cultured PBMCs, obtained from culture after CMV antigen stimulation. The sequence came from a human donor in good health (CMV status not recorded). Some clones in this sample may be carry-over from other donors' samples. The chain joins TRBV5-1 to TRBJ2-7; TRBD1 aligns across 8 bases. CDR3 sequence reads: CASGKGTGDSYEQYF. CDR3 nucleotides: TGCGCCAGCGGTAAAGGGACAGGTGACTCCTACGAGCAGTACTTC.